These 14 T cell receptor beta chains share one sample of origin, sequenced in a study of Graves' ophthalmopathy and Graves' hyperthyroidism. Researchers took RNA transcripts and amplified TCR beta CDR3 regions from them. Second-round multiplex PCR came after a first-round RT-PCR that employed HTBI primers. TCRdb analysed the multiplex PCR reads with MiXCR anew, one entry per CDR3 protein. The sample yields approximately 640,000 distinct CDR3 sequences, over 40% seen once. The sequenced material came from peripheral blood. Every receptor here comes from an adult man with Graves' ophthalmopathy.

This clonotype was seen repeatedly, ten times or more. V usage is TRBV20-1 and J usage is TRBJ2-5; 7 positions agree with TRBD2. CDR1 DFQATT and CDR2 SNEGSKA come from the germline V gene (reference sequence). The CDR3 runs to 13 residues. Losses at the gene ends were 3 bases for V and 7 bases for J; bases not matched to a gene: 8. CDR3 in DNA: TGCAGTGCTAGTGGGGGGGGTCAGGGGACCCAGTACTTC. Its protein is CSASGGGQGTQYF.

Here the CDR3 reads CASSSDAANQPQHF. The CDR3 nucleotides are TGTGCCAGCTCTAGTGACGCCGCCAATCAGCCCCAGCATTTT. J is TRBJ1-5 and V is TRBV24-1, with D unresolved. CDR1 is KGHDR and CDR2 is SFDVKD in the germline V gene. Trimming took 11 bases from V and 3 from J, leaving 16 bases between them. The CDR3 extends over 14 amino acids.

This chain joins TRBV2 and TRBJ2-7, with 10 bases fitting TRBD1. The CDR3 totals 13 residues. Germline-derived CDR1 and CDR2 are SNHLY and FYNNEI. The CDR3: CASLWTGGFEQYF. CDR3 bases: TGTGCTAGCCTCTGGACAGGGGGATTTGAGCAGTACTTC.

The genes are TRBV27 and TRBJ1-2, with D possibly matching TRBD1 (5 bases). CDR3 length: 13 residues. CDR1 and CDR2 (germline): MNHEY, SMNVEV (reference sequence). V lost 2 bases, J lost 8 bases, and 12 bases lay in between. The CDR3 nucleotides read TGTGCCAGCAGTTTAAGCCGGGGGGGAGGCTACACCTTC. This encodes CASSLSRGGGYTF.

Only a few counts were recorded for this clonotype. The rearrangement uses TRBV7-9 and TRBJ2-2, with 7 bases matching TRBD2. Trimming took 7 bases from V and 8 from J; bases not matched to a gene: 13. This CDR3 comprises 15 residues. CDR1 SEHNR and CDR2 FQNEAQ come from the germline V gene (reference sequence). As DNA, the CDR3 is TGTGCCAGCAAACCCCACGGGCTAGCGGCTGGGGAGCTGTTTTTT. Translated, it gives CASKPHGLAAGELFF.

The chain uses TRBV29-1 and TRBJ1-2, with D unresolved. This CDR3 has 13 residues. CDR1 and CDR2 from the germline V gene are SQVTM and ANQGSEA. V lost 4 bases, J lost 0 bases, and 9 bases lay in between. The CDR3 nucleotides are TGCAGCGTTGTAGAGGGCCCTAACTATGGCTACACCTTC. Translated, it gives CSVVEGPNYGYTF. The full variable domain, completed using reference TRBV29-1 and TRBJ1-2, is SAVISQKPSRDICQRGTSLTIQCQVDSQVTMMFWYRQQPGQSLTLIATANQGSEATYESGFVIDKFPISRPNLTFSTLTVSNMSPEDSSIYLCSVVEGPNYGYTFGSGTRLTVV.

This clonotype has a count of ten or more. The chain uses TRBV12-5 and TRBJ2-5, with D unresolved. CDR3 size: 13 residues. V was trimmed by 6 bases and J by 1 base, leaving 9 bases between them. The V gene's germline CDR1 is LGHNT and CDR2 FRNRAP. CDR3 in amino acids: CASGRHFQETQYF. The DNA of the CDR3 is TGTGCTAGTGGCCGTCACTTCCAAGAGACCCAGTACTTC.

The V call is TRBV20-1, the J call TRBJ1-5, with D perhaps matching TRBD1 (6 bases). This CDR3 is built from 14 residues. Trimming left V 6 bases short and J 2 bases short, with 14 bases between. Germline assignment: CDR1 DFQATT and CDR2 SNEGSKA (reference sequence). CDR3 in amino acids: CSARRGAGNQPQHF. The CDR3 coding sequence is TGCAGTGCCCGGAGGGGGGCTGGCAATCAGCCCCAGCATTTT.

This clonotype has at least ten counts. The genes are TRBV4-3 and TRBJ1-1, with a tentative D call TRBD1 (5 bases). Trimming cost V 4 bases and J 3 bases, with 15 bases left between them. Germline assignment: CDR1 LGHNA and CDR2 YSLEER. The CDR3 covers 15 residues. CDR3 bases: TGCGCCAGCAGCCCAGTTTGGGGGAAGGACACTGAAGCTTTCTTT. Translated, it gives CASSPVWGKDTEAFF.

This clonotype was detected only a few times. The chain recombines TRBV4-1 with TRBJ2-7; 7 bases fit TRBD1. Germline V gene lookup returns CDR1 MGHRA and CDR2 YSYEKL. This CDR3 comprises 15 residues. The ends lost 3 bases at V and 6 bases at J; junction bases unmatched: 11. The CDR3 DNA reads TGCGCCAGCAGCCAGGCCGGGACAGCTCCTACCGAGCAGTACTTC. Translated, it gives CASSQAGTAPTEQYF.

Many counts were recorded for this clonotype. The rearrangement uses TRBV20-1 and TRBJ1-2; 7 bases line up with TRBD1. V shed 4 bases and J 0 bases; nucleotides not matched to a gene: 2. The germline gives CDR1 DFQATT, CDR2 SNEGSKA (reference sequence). This CDR3 spans 13 amino acids. Written as DNA, the CDR3 is TGCAGTGCTACAGGGGGTTCTAACTATGGCTACACCTTC. Translated: CSATGGSNYGYTF.

Turning to this clonotype: A read error may account for a junction end that differs from germline. The CDR3 sequence: CASSQDRTGSPYEQYF. The CDR3, as DNA: TGCGCCAGCAGCCAAGATAGGACAGGTAGCCCCTACGAGCAGTACTTC. The J gene is TRBJ2-7, the V gene TRBV7-9; TRBD1 matches at 7 bases. Germline CDR1 and CDR2: SEHNR and FQNEAQ (reference sequence). The CDR3 sequence is 16 residues long.

Concerning this clonotype itself: Being one base from a much bigger clone, this may be a read error. The J gene is TRBJ1-3, the V gene TRBV12-3 or TRBV12-4; D is unresolved. Trimming pared 6 bases from V and 0 bases from J, leaving 9 bases between. CDR3 length equals 14 residues. The CDR3 region is CASSVTDSGNTIYF. CDR3 nucleotide sequence: TGTGCCAGCAGCGTGACGGACTCTGGAAACACCATATATTTT.

The table lists this clonotype with a few counts. V and J are TRBV5-1 and TRBJ2-7, with 15 bases fitting TRBD2. CDR3 length equals 17 residues. The J segment lost 10 bases and the V segment lost 4 bases, leaving 15 bases of the junction unmatched. CDR1 is SGHRS and CDR2 is YFSETQ in the germline V gene. The chain's CDR3 is CASSLGGVRTSGRAQYF. The DNA of the CDR3 is TGCGCCAGCAGCCTCGGGGGGGTCCGGACTAGCGGGAGGGCCCAGTACTTC.